The 27 T cell receptor beta chains in this list originate from one sample, sequenced in a study of T cell responses to AZD1222 COVID-19 vaccine. Measured with immunoSEQ multiplex PCR; TCRdb has only the in-frame clones, and not every one. The top ten clones hold 2.8% of a sample with 95,000 or so clones, 89% of them seen once. The sample here was peripheral blood, taken on day 0 of MenACWY control vaccination. The receptors shown here come from an adult in good health.

The rearrangement uses TRBV5-1 and TRBJ1-2, with 9 bases lining up with TRBD1. V trimming: 4 bases; J trimming: 6 bases; junction bases outside the gene matches: 10. Germline CDR1 and CDR2: SGHRS and YFSETQ. The CDR3 is 15 residues long. This CDR3 is CASSPGTGFLDGYTF. The CDR3 region has the DNA TGCGCCAGCAGCCCCGGGACAGGGTTTTTGGATGGCTACACCTTC.

The chain joins TRBV3-1 (or the pseudogene TRBV3-2) to TRBJ2-2, with TRBD2 matching 7 bases. The length of the CDR3 is 15 residues. The germline CDR1 and CDR2 sequences are LGHDT and YNNKEL (reference sequence). Trimming at V came to 10 bases and at J to 3 bases, leaving 11 bases not matched to a gene. The CDR3 region is CATRGAGVDTGELFF. CDR3 bases: TGTGCCACCCGCGGGGCGGGGGTTGACACCGGGGAGCTGTTTTTT.

The chain carries TRBV13 and TRBJ2-7; TRBD1 aligns across 9 bases. V gave up 2 bases and J gave up 5 bases; unmatched junction bases: 10. CDR1 PRHDT and CDR2 FYEKMQ come from the germline V gene (reference sequence). This CDR3 comprises 16 residues. DNA for the CDR3: TGTGCCAGCAGCTTATCCCGGGGACAGGGTGTCCACGAGCAGTACTTC. As protein: CASSLSRGQGVHEQYF.

V gene TRBV6-1 combines with J gene TRBJ2-7, with 10 positions matching TRBD2. From germline, CDR1 is MNHNS and CDR2 SASEGT. CDR3 size: 15 residues. V lost 2 bases and J lost 2; bases outside the gene matches: 3. As DNA, the CDR3 is TGTGCCAGCAGTGAACGTCTAGCGGGAGCCTACGAGCAGTACTTC. This encodes CASSERLAGAYEQYF.

The V and J genes are TRBV5-1 and TRBJ1-1; D gene uncertain. The CDR3 consists of 15 residues. The V end lost 4 bases, the J end lost 1 base, and 14 bases lay between the germline ends. Germline loops: CDR1 SGHRS, CDR2 YFSETQ. Written as DNA, the CDR3 is TGCGCCAGCAGCCTCATGGGAGACCAGAACACTGAAGCTTTCTTT. Translation: CASSLMGDQNTEAFF.

V usage is TRBV30 and J usage is TRBJ2-2; D uncertain. Trimming stripped 2 bases from V and 6 bases from J, with 7 bases between. This CDR3 is built from 12 residues. From germline, CDR1 is GTSNPN and CDR2 SVGIG (reference sequence). For the CDR3, the DNA is TGTGCCTGGAGTCCCGGCCCCGGGGAGCTGTTTTTT. Its protein product is CAWSPGPGELFF.

This clone came up a few times. This chain links TRBV3-1 (or the pseudogene TRBV3-2) with TRBJ2-1; D is ambiguous. The V and J ends lost 4 bases and 6 bases respectively, with 10 bases between them. The CDR3 has 13 residues. Per germline, CDR1 LGHDT and CDR2 YNNKEL (reference sequence). The CDR3 region has the DNA TGTGCCAGCAGCCCTGACCGGTTCAATGAGCAGTTCTTC. The encoded protein is CASSPDRFNEQFF.

The chain uses TRBV9 and TRBJ2-1, with no clear D. Per germline, CDR1 SGDLS and CDR2 YYNGEE. The CDR3 runs 16 residues. Trimming removed 0 bases from V and 5 bases from J, with 15 bases in between. CDR3 bases: TGTGCCAGCAGCGTAGGCACCACCGTTAATGACAATGAGCAGTTCTTC. This encodes CASSVGTTVNDNEQFF.

This clone appeared a single time. V usage is TRBV11-2 and J usage is TRBJ2-1; TRBD2 matches at 8 bases. The ends lost 6 bases at V and 7 bases at J; junction bases unmatched: 11. This CDR3 is built from 15 residues. CDR1 is SGHAT, CDR2 FQNNGV, per germline. The CDR3 nucleotides read TGTGCCAGCAGAATTCGGGGGGGCCTGTGGAATGAGCAGTTCTTC. It specifies CASRIRGGLWNEQFF.

The V gene is TRBV20-1, the J gene TRBJ2-3; D perhaps matches TRBD2 (6 bases). This CDR3 is built from 14 residues. The germline V gene has CDR1 DFQATT and CDR2 SNEGSKA (reference sequence). Trimming stripped 3 bases from V and 1 base from J, with 11 bases between. CDR3 region: CSASWAGRTDTQYF. CDR3 sequence (DNA): TGCAGTGCTAGTTGGGCGGGGCGCACAGATACGCAGTATTTT.

This CDR3 reads CASSSVATNEKLFF. In DNA form, the CDR3 reads TGTGCCAGCAGCTCAGTTGCAACTAATGAAAAACTGTTTTTT. The genes are TRBV5-6 and TRBJ1-4, with D unresolved. This CDR3 region has 14 residues. V lost 3 bases to trimming and J lost 0 bases, with 6 bases between them. Germline V gives CDR1 SGHDT, CDR2 YYEEEE.

This clone occurred once. V usage is TRBV5-1 and J usage is TRBJ2-2; 8 bases align to TRBD2. This CDR3 has 16 residues. Germline CDR1 and CDR2: SGHRS and YFSETQ. The V segment lost 0 bases and the J segment 6 bases; nucleotides outside the gene matches: 7. The CDR3 DNA reads as TGCGCCAGCAGCTTGGAAAGGACTAGCTGGGCCGGGGAGCTGTTTTTT. It yields the protein CASSLERTSWAGELFF.

V and J are TRBV5-4 and TRBJ2-5; TRBD1 matches 8 bases. CDR1 is SGHNT and CDR2 is YYREEE in the germline V gene (reference sequence). Trimming removed 4 bases from V and 2 bases from J; junction bases left unmatched: 7. This CDR3 has 15 residues. CDR3 DNA: TGTGCCAGCAGCGGAGGACAGGGATCGCAAGAGACCCAGTACTTC. This gives the protein CASSGGQGSQETQYF. The full variable domain, with the rest looked up from reference TRBV5-4 and TRBJ2-5, is ETGVTQSPTHLIKTRGQQVTLRCSSQSGHNTVSWYQQALGQGPQFIFQYYREEENGRGNFPPRFSGLQFPNYSSELNVNALELDDSALYLCASSGGQGSQETQYFGPGTRLLVL.

V usage is TRBV6-2 or TRBV6-3 and J usage is TRBJ1-1; 7 nucleotides line up with TRBD1. Germline lookup yields CDR1 MNHEY and CDR2 SVGEGT. The CDR3 has 15 amino acids. V shed 6 bases and J 0 bases; nucleotides not matched to a gene: 7. DNA for the CDR3: TGTGCCAGCAGCCGCTACAGGGGCATGAACACTGAAGCTTTCTTT. Protein product: CASSRYRGMNTEAFF.

The V call is TRBV20-1, the J call TRBJ1-5, with D possibly TRBD1 on 5 matching bases. Per the germline V gene, CDR1 is DFQATT and CDR2 is SNEGSKA (reference sequence). This CDR3 is built from 13 residues. V lost 3 bases to trimming and J lost 9 bases, with 15 bases between them. CDR3 DNA sequence: TGCAGTGCTAGTAACGACAGACTAAGGCCCCAGCATTTT. Translation gives CSASNDRLRPQHF.

In DNA, the CDR3 is TGTGCCAGCAGTTACGACCGTTCTCCAGGGGTTGTGCACTATGGCTACACCTTC. Amino acid sequence: CASSYDRSPGVVHYGYTF. V and J are TRBV6-2 or TRBV6-3 and TRBJ1-2; D may be TRBD1 (6 bases). Germline CDR1 is MNHEY and CDR2 is SVGEGT. This CDR3 is 18 amino acids long. V lost 2 bases, J lost 3 bases, and 22 bases lay in between.

The chain uses TRBV6-5 and TRBJ2-2; tentative D call: TRBD1 (5 bases). Germline values: CDR1 MNHEY, CDR2 SVGAGI. V gave up 5 bases and J gave up 4 bases, with 8 bases separating them. CDR3 length equals 13 residues. In DNA form, the CDR3 reads TGTGCCAGCAGTCCCCAGGGCACCGGGGAGCTGTTTTTT. This encodes CASSPQGTGELFF.

V and J are TRBV7-9 and TRBJ1-5; D may be TRBD1 (5 bases). CDR3 length: 14 amino acids. Germline V CDR1 and CDR2: SEHNR, FQNEAQ (reference sequence). V shed 2 bases and J shed 4 bases, with 9 bases lying between them. The CDR3 DNA is TGTGCCAGCAGCTTAACACAGGAAAATCAGCCCCAGCATTTT. Translating it yields CASSLTQENQPQHF.

The count of this clone is one. The V and J genes are TRBV20-1 and TRBJ2-2; D may correspond to TRBD1 or TRBD2 (5 bases each). Germline assignment: CDR1 DFQATT and CDR2 SNEGSKA (reference sequence). The V gene lost 3 bases and the J gene lost 1 base, with 12 bases spanning the gap. The CDR3 contains 15 residues. As DNA, the CDR3 is TGCAGTGCTAGTCCAGGGAGAGGGAACACCGGGGAGCTGTTTTTT. Amino acids: CSASPGRGNTGELFF.

The chain employs TRBV3-1 (or the pseudogene TRBV3-2) and TRBJ1-2, with unresolved D. Trimming shortened V by 4 bases and J by 3 bases, and 15 bases separated the two germline ends. Germline V gene data show CDR1 as LGHDT and CDR2 as YNNKEL (reference sequence). The CDR3 sequence is 15 residues long. CDR3 region: CASSPLERGYYGYTF. As DNA, the CDR3 is TGTGCCAGCAGCCCCTTGGAACGGGGATACTATGGCTACACCTTC.

This chain connects TRBV4-1 to TRBJ2-2; D may correspond to TRBD1 or TRBD2 (6 bases each). V shed 0 bases and J shed 10 bases, with 15 bases lying between them. CDR1 MGHRA and CDR2 YSYEKL come from the germline V gene. This CDR3 contains 15 residues. CDR3 amino acids: CASSQEGTGAQELFF. The CDR3 DNA sequence: TGCGCCAGCAGCCAAGAAGGGACGGGGGCGCAGGAGCTGTTTTTT.

This chain links TRBV4-3 with TRBJ1-1; D remains ambiguous. This CDR3 has 13 amino acids. The ends were cut back, 4 bases at V and 4 bases at J, with 10 bases in the middle. Looked up from germline, CDR1 is LGHNA and CDR2 is YSLEER. The CDR3 reads CASSRAPGTEAFF. The CDR3 nucleotides are TGCGCCAGCAGCCGGGCCCCAGGCACTGAAGCTTTCTTT.

The chain has TRBV7-8 and TRBJ2-7; D is undetermined. Looked up from germline, CDR1 is SGHVS and CDR2 is FQNEAQ. CDR3 size: 14 residues. The V gene lost 4 bases and the J gene lost 5 bases, with 15 bases spanning the gap. CDR3 loop: CASSSRRHLNEQYF. For the CDR3, the DNA is TGTGCCAGCAGCTCCCGTAGACACCTAAACGAGCAGTACTTC.

This chain uses TRBV7-9 with TRBJ2-3, with D possibly being TRBD1 (6 bases). This CDR3 is built from 14 residues. From germline, CDR1 is SEHNR and CDR2 FQNEAQ (reference sequence). Trimming stripped 4 bases from V and 3 bases from J, with 11 bases between. As DNA, the CDR3 is TGTGCCAGCAGCTCAACTAGGGGGACAGATACGCAGTATTTT. This translates into CASSSTRGTDTQYF.

Only a few counts were recorded for this clone. The gene calls are TRBV6-4 and TRBJ1-4, with 7 bases that match TRBD1. V was clipped by 7 bases and J by 7 bases; unmatched bases: 12. This CDR3 has 15 amino acids. CDR1 is MRHNA and CDR2 is SNTAGT in the germline V gene. The CDR3 DNA follows: TGTGCCAGCATCCCAGGGGACAGACGGTGTGAAAAACTGTTTTTT. It translates to CASIPGDRRCEKLFF.

The chain has TRBV18 and TRBJ1-1; maybe TRBD1 (5 bases). Germline assignment: CDR1 KGHSH and CDR2 LQKENI. The CDR3 is 14 residues long. The V end was cut by 3 bases, the J end by 8 bases, with 16 bases between. CDR3 region: CASSPTAGGGEAFF. The CDR3 DNA is TGTGCCAGCTCACCCACGGCAGGCGGGGGGGAAGCTTTCTTT. The full variable domain, its missing parts supplied by reference TRBV18 and TRBJ1-1, is NAGVMQNPRHLVRRRGQEARLRCSPMKGHSHVYWYRQLPEEGLKFMVYLQKENIIDESGMPKERFSAEFPKEGPSILRIQQVVRGDSAAYFCASSPTAGGGEAFFGQGTRLTVV.

The chain has TRBV4-3 and TRBJ1-1; tentatively, D is TRBD1 (6 bases). Germline CDR1 reads LGHNA; CDR2 reads YSLEER. V was trimmed by 3 bases and J by 4 bases, leaving 9 bases between them. This CDR3 is 13 amino acids long. The CDR3 nucleotides read TGCGCCAGCAGCCACGGCAGGGGCACTGAAGCTTTCTTT. Its protein product is CASSHGRGTEAFF.